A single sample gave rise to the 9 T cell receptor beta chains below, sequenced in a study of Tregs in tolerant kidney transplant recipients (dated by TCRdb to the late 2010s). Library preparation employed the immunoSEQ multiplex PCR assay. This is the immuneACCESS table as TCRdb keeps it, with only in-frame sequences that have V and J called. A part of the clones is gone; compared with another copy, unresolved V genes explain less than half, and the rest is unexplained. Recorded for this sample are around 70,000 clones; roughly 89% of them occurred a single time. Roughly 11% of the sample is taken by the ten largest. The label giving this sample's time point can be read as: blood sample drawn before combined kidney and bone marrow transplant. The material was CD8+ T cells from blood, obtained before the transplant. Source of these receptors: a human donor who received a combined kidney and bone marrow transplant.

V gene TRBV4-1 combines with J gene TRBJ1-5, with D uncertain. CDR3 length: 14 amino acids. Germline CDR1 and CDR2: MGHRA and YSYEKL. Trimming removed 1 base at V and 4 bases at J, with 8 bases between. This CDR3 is CASSQVAGNQPQHF. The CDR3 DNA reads TGCGCCAGCAGCCAAGTAGCCGGTAATCAGCCCCAGCATTTT.

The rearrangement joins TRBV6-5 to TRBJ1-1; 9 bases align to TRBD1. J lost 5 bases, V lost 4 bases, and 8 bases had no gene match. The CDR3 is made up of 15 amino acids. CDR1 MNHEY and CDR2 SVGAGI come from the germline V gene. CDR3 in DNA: TGTGCCAGCAGTTTCACCATACAGGGGGCAACTGAAGCTTTCTTT. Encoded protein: CASSFTIQGATEAFF.

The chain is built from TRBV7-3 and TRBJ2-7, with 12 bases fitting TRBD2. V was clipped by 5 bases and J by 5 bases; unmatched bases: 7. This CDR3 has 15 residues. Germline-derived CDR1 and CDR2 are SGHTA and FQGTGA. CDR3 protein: CASSLLAGGSDEQYF. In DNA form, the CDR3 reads TGTGCCAGCAGCCTACTAGCGGGGGGCTCGGACGAGCAGTACTTC.

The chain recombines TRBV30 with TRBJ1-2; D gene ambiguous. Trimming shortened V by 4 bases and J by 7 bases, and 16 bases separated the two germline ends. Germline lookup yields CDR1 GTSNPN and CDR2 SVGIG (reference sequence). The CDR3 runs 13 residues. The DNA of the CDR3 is TGTGCCTGGAATCCGGGTCCGACTCTTGGCTACACCTTC. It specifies CAWNPGPTLGYTF.

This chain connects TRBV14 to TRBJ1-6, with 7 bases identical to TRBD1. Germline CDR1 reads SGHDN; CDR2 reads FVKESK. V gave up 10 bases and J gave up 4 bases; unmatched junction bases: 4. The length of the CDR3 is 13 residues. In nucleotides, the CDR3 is TGTGCCACCCGGGACAGATATAATTCACCCCTCCACTTT. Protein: CATRDRYNSPLHF.

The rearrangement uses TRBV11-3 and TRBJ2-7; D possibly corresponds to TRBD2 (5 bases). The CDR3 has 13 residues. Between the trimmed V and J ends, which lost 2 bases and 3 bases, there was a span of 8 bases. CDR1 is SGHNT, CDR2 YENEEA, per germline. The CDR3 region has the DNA TGTGCCAGCAGCTTACGGGGAAACTACGAGCAGTACTTC. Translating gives CASSLRGNYEQYF.

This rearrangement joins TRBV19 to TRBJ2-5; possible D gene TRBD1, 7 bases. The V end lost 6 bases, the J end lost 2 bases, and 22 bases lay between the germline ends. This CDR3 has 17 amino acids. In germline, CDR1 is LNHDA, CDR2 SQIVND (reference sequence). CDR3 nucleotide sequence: TGTGCCAGTAGAAATTGGGCCGGCGGGACAGATCAAGAGACCCAGTACTTC. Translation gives CASRNWAGGTDQETQYF.

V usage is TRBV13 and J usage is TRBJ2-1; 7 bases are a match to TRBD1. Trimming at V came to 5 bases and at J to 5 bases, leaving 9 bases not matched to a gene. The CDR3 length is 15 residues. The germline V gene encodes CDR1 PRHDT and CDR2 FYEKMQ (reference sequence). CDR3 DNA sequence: TGTGCCAGCAGCCGACAGGGAGTTGGCCACAATGAGCAGTTCTTC. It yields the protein CASSRQGVGHNEQFF.

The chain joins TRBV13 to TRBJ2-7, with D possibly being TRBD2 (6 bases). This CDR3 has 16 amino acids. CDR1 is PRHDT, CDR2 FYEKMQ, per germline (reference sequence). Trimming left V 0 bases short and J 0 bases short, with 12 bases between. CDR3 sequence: CASSLGRGTPSYEQYF. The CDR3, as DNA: TGTGCCAGCAGCTTAGGTCGGGGGACTCCCTCCTACGAGCAGTACTTC.